This T cell receptor (beta chain) was identified during a study of CD8 T cells in ankylosing spondylitis (dated by TCRdb to between 2016 and 2019). Background on the whole study: The study profiled T cell receptor beta repertoires in healthy donors and ankylosing spondylitis patients to find disease-linked TCR variants. The full study cohort was made up of about 25 ankylosing spondylitis patients and fewer than 120 healthy donors. Peripheral blood samples were taken, and synovial fluid was additionally collected from ankylosing spondylitis patients. What the research found in general, with its limitations: Some of the motif variants had been reported before in the synovial fluid and blood of reactive arthritis patients, a finding that suggests common disease-initiation mechanisms. Significant enrichment of the disease-linked clones was reported in matched synovial fluid samples from ankylosing spondylitis patients. A TCR beta motif made up of roughly eight highly homologous amino acid variants appeared to be characteristic of blood from ankylosing spondylitis patients. The disease-linked clones had a CD8+ phenotype and were found at relatively low frequencies in peripheral blood.

Sequencing used an Illumina HiSeq 2500. TCR beta libraries were prepared by quantitative 5'-RACE with molecular barcodes. As for how the authors treated the data: A new computational method, built on a probabilistic model of VDJ rearrangement, was used to identify disease-linked TCR variants. TCRdb reworked the public reads: Q25 trimming with fastp, MiXCR clone assembly, productive beta chains retained. Rows with one shared CDR3 protein collapse into an entry with the most common genes and DNA. What appears here as the V and J calls and clone size reflects TCRdb's work, not the paper's. The sample table contains about 250,000 distinct CDR3 sequences; only one count was recorded for about 30% of them. Approximately 4.4% of the sample lies in the top ten. With respect to this clonotype: The clone's antigen remains unknown. A much larger clone sits a single nucleotide away, making a read error possible.

The sequence was collected from a male donor with ankylosing spondylitis or in good health (not recorded which). Sequenced material: blood, either unsorted or a sorted T cell fraction (not recorded which).

The nucleotide sequence is given as TGCAGTGCTTACGACAACAGGTATGGCTACACCTTC. It specifies CSAYDNRYGYTF. This chain joins TRBV20-1 to TRBJ1-2, with TRBD1 perhaps the D gene, on 5 matching bases. V lost 5 bases and J lost 5 bases; the stretch between them is 12 bases long. According to the germline V gene (reference sequence), CDR1 reads DFQATT and CDR2 reads SNEGSKA. The CDR3 starts with the cysteine, ends with the phenylalanine, and has 12 residues. The kept DNA is CDR3 alone, 36 bases in frame from the first base.